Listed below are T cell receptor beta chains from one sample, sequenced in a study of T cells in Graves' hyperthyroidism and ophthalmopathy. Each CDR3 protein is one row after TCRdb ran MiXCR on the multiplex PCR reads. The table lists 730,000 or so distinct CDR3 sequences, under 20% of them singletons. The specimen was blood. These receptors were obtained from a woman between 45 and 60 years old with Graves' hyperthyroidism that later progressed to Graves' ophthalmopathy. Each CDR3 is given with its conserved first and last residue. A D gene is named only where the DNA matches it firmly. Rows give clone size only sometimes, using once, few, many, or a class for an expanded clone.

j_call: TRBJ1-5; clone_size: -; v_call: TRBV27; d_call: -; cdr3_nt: TGTGCCAGCAGTTTAACCATTTATAGCAATCAGCCCCAGCATTTT; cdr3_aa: CASSLTIYSNQPQHF
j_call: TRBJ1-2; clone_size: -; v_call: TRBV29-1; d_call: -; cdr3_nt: TGCAGCGTTGATTCGGGGGACGGTGGCTACACCTTC; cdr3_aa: CSVDSGDGGYTF
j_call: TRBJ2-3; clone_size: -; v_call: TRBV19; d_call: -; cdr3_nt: TGTGCCAGTAGTATAGGGATGACTGTCACAGATACGCAGTATTTT; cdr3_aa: CASSIGMTVTDTQYF
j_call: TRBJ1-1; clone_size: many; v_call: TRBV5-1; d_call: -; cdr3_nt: TGCGCCAGCAGCTTGACGAGACTCATGAACACTGAAGCTTTCTTT; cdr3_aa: CASSLTRLMNTEAFF
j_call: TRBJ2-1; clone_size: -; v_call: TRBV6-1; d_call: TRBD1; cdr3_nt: TGTGCCAGCAGTTTCGGACAGGGCTACAATGAGCAGTTCTTC; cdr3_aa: CASSFGQGYNEQFF
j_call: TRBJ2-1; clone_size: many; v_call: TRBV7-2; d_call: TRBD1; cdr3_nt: TGTGCCAGCAGCCTGCCGGGACAGGGGTTGGATGAGCAGTTCTTC; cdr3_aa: CASSLPGQGLDEQFF
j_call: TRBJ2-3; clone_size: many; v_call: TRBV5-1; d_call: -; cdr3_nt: TGCGCCAGCAGCTTAGGAGGGGTCGTAGATACGCAGTATTTT; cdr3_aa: CASSLGGVVDTQYF
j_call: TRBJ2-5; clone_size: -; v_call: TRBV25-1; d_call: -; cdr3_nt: TGTGCCAGCAGTGAATCGTATACCCAGTACTTC; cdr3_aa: CASSESYTQYF
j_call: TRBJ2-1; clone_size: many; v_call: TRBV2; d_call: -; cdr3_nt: TGTGCCAGCAGGGACCCACCCGCCAATGAGCAGTTCTTC; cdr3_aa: CASRDPPANEQFF
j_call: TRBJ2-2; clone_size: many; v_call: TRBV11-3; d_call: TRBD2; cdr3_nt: TGTGCCAGCAGCTTACGACGGGGAGCGGGAGGGGAGCTGTTTTTT; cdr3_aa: CASSLRRGAGGELFF
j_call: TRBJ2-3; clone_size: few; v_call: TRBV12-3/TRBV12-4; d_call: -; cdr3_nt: TGTGCCAGCAGTCGGAGCGGTCGGGGGGCTAGCACAGATACGCAGTATTTT; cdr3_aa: CASSRSGRGASTDTQYF
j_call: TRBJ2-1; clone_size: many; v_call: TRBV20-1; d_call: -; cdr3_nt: TGCAGTGCTAGAGATGGGTATACAGGACTGAGCTCCTACAATGAGCAGTTCTTC; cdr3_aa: CSARDGYTGLSSYNEQFF
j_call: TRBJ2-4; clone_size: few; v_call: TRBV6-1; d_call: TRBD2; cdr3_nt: TGTGCCAGCAGTGCAGGGACTAGCGGGGGGGCCAAAAACATTCAGTACTTC; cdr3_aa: CASSAGTSGGAKNIQYF
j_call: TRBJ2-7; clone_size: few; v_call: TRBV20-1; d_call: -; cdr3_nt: TGCAGTGCTATCCCACGAACAGAATATTCCTACGAGCAGTACTTC; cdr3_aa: CSAIPRTEYSYEQYF
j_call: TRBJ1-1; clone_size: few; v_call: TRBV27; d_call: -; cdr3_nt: TGTGCCAGCAGTTTTTCTACATACCCGAACACTGAAGCTTTCTTT; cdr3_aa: CASSFSTYPNTEAFF
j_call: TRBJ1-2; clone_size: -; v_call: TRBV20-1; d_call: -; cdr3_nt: TGCAGTGTTAACGACGGGGGCTATGGCTACACCTTC; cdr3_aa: CSVNDGGYGYTF
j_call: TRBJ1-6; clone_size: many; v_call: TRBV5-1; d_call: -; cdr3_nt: TGCGCCAGCAGCTTGTCGCACGAGGCTTCACCCCTCCACTTT; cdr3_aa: CASSLSHEASPLHF
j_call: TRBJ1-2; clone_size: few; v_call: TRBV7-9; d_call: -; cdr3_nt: TGTGCCAGCAGCCCTCCAGGGGACGGCTATGGCTACACCTTC; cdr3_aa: CASSPPGDGYGYTF
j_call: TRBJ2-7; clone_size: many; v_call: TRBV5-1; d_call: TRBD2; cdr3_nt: TGCGCCAGCAGCTTTACTGGGACTAGCTTCTACGAGCAGTACTTC; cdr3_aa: CASSFTGTSFYEQYF
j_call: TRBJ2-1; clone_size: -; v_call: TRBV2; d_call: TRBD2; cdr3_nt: TGTGCCAGCAGCAAAAAGACTAGCGGGGGTTCGGTGCAGTTCTTC; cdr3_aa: CASSKKTSGGSVQFF
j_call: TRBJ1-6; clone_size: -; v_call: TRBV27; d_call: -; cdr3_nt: TGTGCCAGCAGCTTTCAGCTACAAAATAATTCACCCCTCCACTTT; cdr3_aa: CASSFQLQNNSPLHF
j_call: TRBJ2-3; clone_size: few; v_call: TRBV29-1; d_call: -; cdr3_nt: TGCAGCGTTCTCGGGACTCCAACTAGCACAGATACGCAGTATTTT; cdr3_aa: CSVLGTPTSTDTQYF
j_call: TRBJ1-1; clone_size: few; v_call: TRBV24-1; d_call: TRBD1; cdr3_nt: TGTGCCACCAGTGATGGACGACAGGGGTTGGGGAACACTGAAGCTTTCTTT; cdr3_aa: CATSDGRQGLGNTEAFF
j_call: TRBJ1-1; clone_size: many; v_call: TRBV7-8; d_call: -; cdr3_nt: TGTGCCAGCAGCTTGGGCCGGGGAAGGAGGTTCTCTGAAGCTTTCTTT; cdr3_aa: CASSLGRGRRFSEAFF
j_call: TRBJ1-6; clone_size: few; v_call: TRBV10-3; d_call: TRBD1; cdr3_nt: TGTGCCATTCGGACAGGGCCAAATCCCTCTAGCTCCTATAATTCACCCCTCCACTTT; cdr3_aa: CAIRTGPNPSSSYNSPLHF
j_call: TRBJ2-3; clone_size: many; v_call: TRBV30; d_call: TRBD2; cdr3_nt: TGTGCCGGTACTAGCGGGATCCGCACAGATACGCAGTATTTT; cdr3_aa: CAGTSGIRTDTQYF
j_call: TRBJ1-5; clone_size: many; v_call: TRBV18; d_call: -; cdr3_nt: TGTGCCAGCTCACCACCCCCTGGCAATCAGCCCCAGCATTTT; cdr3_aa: CASSPPPGNQPQHF
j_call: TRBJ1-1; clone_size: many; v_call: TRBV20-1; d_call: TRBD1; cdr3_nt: TGCAGTGCTAGAGACGGGACAGCCATGAACACTGAAGCTTTCTTT; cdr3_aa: CSARDGTAMNTEAFF
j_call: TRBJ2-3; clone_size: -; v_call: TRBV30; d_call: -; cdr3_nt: TGTGCCTGGAGTGACTCGGGGCCAGGACTGTATTTT; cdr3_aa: CAWSDSGPGLYF
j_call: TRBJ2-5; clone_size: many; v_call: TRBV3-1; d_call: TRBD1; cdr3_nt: TGTGCCAGCGGAATCAGGGGGCGGGAGACCCAGTACTTC; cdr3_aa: CASGIRGRETQYF
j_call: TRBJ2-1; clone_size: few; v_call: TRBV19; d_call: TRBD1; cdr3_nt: TGTGCCAGTACCGGGACAGGCTACAATGAGCAGTTCTTC; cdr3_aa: CASTGTGYNEQFF
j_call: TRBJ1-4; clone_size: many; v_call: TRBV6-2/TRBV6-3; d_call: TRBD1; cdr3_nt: TGTGCCAGCAGTTCCCGGGAGGGGGCACTGCGGGCGGCTAATGAAAAACTGTTTTTT; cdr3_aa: CASSSREGALRAANEKLFF
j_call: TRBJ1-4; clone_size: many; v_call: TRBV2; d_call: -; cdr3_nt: TGTGCCAGCAGACCCGGGACCTCACAGGGAAAACTGTTTTTT; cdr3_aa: CASRPGTSQGKLFF
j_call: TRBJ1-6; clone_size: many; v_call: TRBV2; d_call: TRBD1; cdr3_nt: TGTGCCAGCAGTTCCCCGGGACAGCCAAATTCACCCCTCCACTTT; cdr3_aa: CASSSPGQPNSPLHF
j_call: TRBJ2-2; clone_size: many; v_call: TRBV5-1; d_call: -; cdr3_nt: TGCGCCAGCAGGTGGGACACGAACACCGGGGAGCTGTTTTTT; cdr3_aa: CASRWDTNTGELFF